This paragraph covers one T cell receptor beta chain sequence. What it binds is unknown. The treatment is: roughly 11-day PBMC culture with coronavirus spike peptide pools or control peptides (ViraFEST assay). According to the study, CD4+ T cells from the unexposed donor were gathered ahead of the COVID-19 pandemic (2011-2018). Following expansion of antigen-specific T cells with peptide pools, ViraFEST then sequenced TCRs. This sample is drawn from a study of vaccination and CD4 T cells after COVID-19. Overall study results and limits: The study found that a median approximately 90% of reactive clones in convalescent patients appeared only post-vaccination.

An Oncomine TCR Beta short-read assay was used to sequence the DNA from cultured CD4+ T cells. TCRdb re-called the PCR reads through MiXCR, storing one row per CDR3 protein. This sample has 7,600 or so distinct CDR3 sequences, with roughly 36% found just once. CDR3 length equals 15 residues. Trimming removed 5 bases from V and 3 bases from J; junction bases left unmatched: 7. The V gene's germline CDR1 is DFQATT and CDR2 SNEGSKA (reference sequence). Material for sequencing was CD4+ T cells from blood, cultured in vitro. This chain connects TRBV20-1 to TRBJ2-1; TRBD2 matches at 10 bases. This TCR was recovered from a human donor in good health. CDR3 sequence: CSAEAGLADYNEQFF. In nucleotides, the CDR3 is TGCAGTGCTGAAGCCGGACTAGCGGACTACAATGAGCAGTTCTTC.